This passage covers 13 T cell receptor beta chains from one sample sequenced in a study of blood T cell repertoires in COVID-19. Sequenced by immunoSEQ multiplex PCR; TCRdb stores in-frame clones only, minus some. The table lists about 370,000 clones, 80% to 90% of them singletons. Sample: peripheral blood. All receptors derive from a woman in her twenties or thirties with COVID-19, enrolled during active disease.

This chain links TRBV4-1 with TRBJ1-1; tentatively, D is TRBD1 (5 bases). The V and J ends lost 1 base and 4 bases respectively, with 13 bases between them. Germline V gene lookup returns CDR1 MGHRA and CDR2 YSYEKL. This CDR3 is 15 amino acids long. The CDR3 DNA reads as TGCGCCAGCAGCCAAGTTGGGCAGGGCGCCACTGAAGCTTTCTTT. Translation gives CASSQVGQGATEAFF.

The chain is built from TRBV2 and TRBJ2-4, with 9 bases fitting TRBD1. Germline V gene sequence: CDR1 SNHLY, CDR2 FYNNEI. With V trimmed by 1 base and J by 0 bases, 1 base remained unmatched. There are 16 residues in the CDR3. In DNA form, the CDR3 reads TGTGCCAGCAGTGAAGTGACAGGGGGAGCCAAAAACATTCAGTACTTC. This gives the protein CASSEVTGGAKNIQYF.

A remark on this clone: A junction end diverges from the germline sequence, so it may reflect a read error. The chain recombines TRBV12-3 or TRBV12-4 with TRBJ2-4, with TRBD2 matching over 12 bases. The CDR3 runs to 13 residues. The CDR3 spells CASSFGLAGQPHF. In DNA form, the CDR3 reads TGTGCCAGCAGTTTCGGACTAGCGGGGCAACCGCACTTC.

As for this clone: This sample includes further DNA sequences coding for the same CDR3. As DNA, the CDR3 is TGTGCCAGCTCGCCGACTAGTACAGATACGCAGTATTTT. Its protein is CASSPTSTDTQYF. The chain uses TRBV18 and TRBJ2-3, with D possibly matching TRBD2 (6 bases). Germline V gene lookup returns CDR1 KGHSH and CDR2 LQKENI. The CDR3 has 13 amino acids. Trimming removed 6 bases from V and 3 bases from J, with 10 bases in between.

The chain employs TRBV2 and TRBJ2-6; 10 bases are shared with TRBD2. Unmatched junction bases numbered 6, after V lost 3 bases and J lost 1 base. CDR3 length equals 18 residues. Germline V CDR1 and CDR2: SNHLY, FYNNEI. The CDR3 DNA reads as TGTGCCAGCAGTGAGAGCGGGGGGGCATATTCTGGGGCCAACGTCCTGACTTTC. This sequence encodes CASSESGGAYSGANVLTF.

The rearrangement links TRBV10-1 to TRBJ2-6; 7 nucleotides align to TRBD2. This CDR3 has 18 residues. The J segment lost 1 base and the V segment lost 4 bases, leaving 10 bases of the junction unmatched. Germline V gene data show CDR1 as WNHNN and CDR2 as SYGVQD (reference sequence). The CDR3 sequence is CASSGGGPRISGANVLTF. The CDR3 region has the DNA TGCGCCAGCAGTGGGGGAGGGCCGCGGATTTCTGGGGCCAACGTCCTGACTTTC.

The J gene is TRBJ2-3, the V gene TRBV11-2, with D possibly being TRBD2 (6 bases). Between the trimmed V and J ends, which lost 4 bases and 4 bases, there was a span of 21 bases. CDR3 length equals 17 residues. Germline CDR1 SGHAT, CDR2 FQNNGV. CDR3 sequence (DNA): TGTGCCAGCAGCTCGAGGAGCGGGTTTCTAGTCGCAGATACGCAGTATTTT. Translated: CASSSRSGFLVADTQYF.

The chain recombines TRBV5-1 with TRBJ1-2, with a weak D call TRBD1 (5 bases). The germline V gene encodes CDR1 SGHRS and CDR2 YFSETQ. V lost 0 bases, J lost 4 bases, and 13 bases lay in between. This CDR3 contains 15 residues. CDR3 in amino acids: CASSLEGRVPYGYTF. The CDR3 DNA follows: TGCGCCAGCAGCTTGGAGGGCAGGGTCCCCTATGGCTACACCTTC. The entire variable domain, with the rest obtained from reference TRBV5-1 and TRBJ1-2, is as follows: KAGVTQTPRYLIKTRGQQVTLSCSPISGHRSVSWYQQTPGQGLQFLFEYFSETQRNKGNFPGRFSGRQFSNSRSEMNVSTLELGDSALYLCASSLEGRVPYGYTFGSGTRLTVV.

The V and J genes are TRBV5-1 and TRBJ2-1, with D perhaps TRBD1 (6 bases). Trimming took 2 bases from V and 0 from J, leaving 12 bases between them. This CDR3 comprises 16 residues. CDR1 is SGHRS and CDR2 is YFSETQ in the germline V gene. The CDR3 DNA reads as TGCGCCAGCAGCTTAACCACGGACAGCTCCTACAATGAGCAGTTCTTC. Its translation is CASSLTTDSSYNEQFF.

The V call is TRBV24-1, the J call TRBJ2-5; a possible D gene is TRBD2 (5 bases). Trimming left V 7 bases short and J 4 bases short, with 12 bases between. The germline V gene has CDR1 KGHDR and CDR2 SFDVKD. The CDR3 has 13 residues. As DNA, the CDR3 is TGTGCCACCAGAGACATCGAGGGAGAGACCCAGTACTTC. As protein: CATRDIEGETQYF.

The V call is TRBV24-1, the J call TRBJ1-4, with 9 bases aligning to TRBD1. The CDR3 spans 17 residues. Per the germline V gene, CDR1 is KGHDR and CDR2 is SFDVKD. The V and J ends lost 5 bases and 1 base, in that order; junction bases with no gene match: 7. The CDR3 loop reads CATSASTGQGTNEKLFF. The DNA of the CDR3 is TGTGCCACCAGTGCTTCGACGGGACAGGGAACTAATGAAAAACTGTTTTTT.

The V call is TRBV6-5, the J call TRBJ1-6; D is possibly TRBD1 (6 bases). Trimming cost V 10 bases and J 8 bases, with 21 bases left between them. Per germline, CDR1 MNHEY and CDR2 SVGAGI. CDR3 length equals 15 residues. The DNA of the CDR3 is TGTGCCACCTCACCGGGAGGGGGGACCGATTCACCCCTCCACTTT. Translated: CATSPGGGTDSPLHF.

V and J are TRBV19 and TRBJ2-1, with 7 bases aligning to TRBD2. This CDR3 has 13 amino acids. Germline lookup yields CDR1 LNHDA and CDR2 SQIVND (reference sequence). J was trimmed by 9 bases and V by 7 bases; bases with no gene match: 9. CDR3 nucleotide sequence: TGTGCCAGTATTGGACTAGTACCCAGTGAGCAGTTCTTC. Amino acids: CASIGLVPSEQFF.